This is a list of T cell receptor beta chains from one sample in a study of cytomegalovirus exposure and HLA in healthy donors. TCRdb's table, derived via immunoSEQ multiplex PCR, lists solely in-frame clones and lacks some. The repertoire holds around 75,000 clones, approximately 78% seen once, with 3% to 4% in the top ten. The specimen was PBMCs. The receptors were sampled from a man in his forties in good health and CMV-seronegative. The CDR3 runs from the conserved cysteine through the conserved F or W. Each record gives: clone size, D gene, V gene, J gene, CDR3 DNA, CDR3 protein. A D gene is named only where the DNA matches it firmly. Some rows have no size entry. The others give once, few or many, or a class for an expanded clone.

>-|TRBD1|TRBV5-4|TRBJ1-2
TGTGCCAGCAGCTCTAAAACAGGGGGCGACTATGGCTACACCTTC
CASSSKTGGDYGYTF
>-|-|TRBV6-1|TRBJ2-7
TGTGCCAGCAGTGGGATACCGGACAACGCCGAGTACTTC
CASSGIPDNAEYF
>-|-|TRBV7-9|TRBJ1-4
TGTGCCAGCAGCCTTTTCGGGTCAGGGATCGGGGAAAAACTGTTTTTT
CASSLFGSGIGEKLFF
>-|TRBD1|TRBV5-1|TRBJ1-4
TGCGCCAGCAGCCCAGGACAGGGAGCGGAAAAACTGTTTTTT
CASSPGQGAEKLFF
>-|TRBD1|TRBV7-2|TRBJ1-1
TGTGCCAGCAGCTTAGGACAGGGGGCGGTAAAAGCTTTCTTT
CASSLGQGAVKAFF
>-|-|TRBV18|TRBJ2-1
TGTGCCAGCTCACCAGACAGTCACAATGAGCAGTTCTTC
CASSPDSHNEQFF
>many|-|TRBV4-2|TRBJ2-1
TGTGCCAGCAGCCAAGATAGGGGGGGCCCGTACAATGAGCAGTTCTTC
CASSQDRGGPYNEQFF
>once|-|TRBV4-2|TRBJ2-7
TGTGCCAGCAGCCAAGATCTGCGCCAGGTCTACGAGCAGTACTTC
CASSQDLRQVYEQYF
>-|-|TRBV19|TRBJ1-1
TGTGCCAGTAGTATAGTTAGGGCCGGACTCGCTGAAGCTTTCTTT
CASSIVRAGLAEAFF
>few|-|TRBV5-5|TRBJ2-2
TGTGCCAGCAGCCTTGGGAGAACGAACACCGGGGAGCTGTTTTTT
CASSLGRTNTGELFF
>few|TRBD2|TRBV6-5|TRBJ2-3
TGTGCCAGCAGTCGGACTAGCGGGTCCACAGATACGCAGTATTTT
CASSRTSGSTDTQYF
>few|-|TRBV7-8|TRBJ2-7
TGTGCCAGCAGCTTAGGGGCAGGAACATACTACGAGCAGTACTTC
CASSLGAGTYYEQYF